The next 30 T cell receptor beta chains were all read from a single sample in a study of blood T cell repertoires in COVID-19. Profiled with immunoSEQ multiplex PCR; TCRdb holds only in-frame clones, not every one. The data contain 90,000 or so clones, 70% to 90% of them seen just once; the ten biggest clones take up 17%. The sample was peripheral blood. The source of these receptors is a human donor in a cohort sampled during active COVID-19.

V is TRBV15 and J is TRBJ1-3; D might be TRBD1 (6 bases). With 1 base removed from V and 4 bases from J, the gap between germline ends came to 8 bases. CDR3 length equals 14 residues. Germline V lookup: CDR1 LNHNV, CDR2 YYDKDF (reference sequence). The CDR3 sequence is CATSRGTGGNTIYF. CDR3 bases: TGTGCCACCAGCAGAGGAACAGGGGGAAACACCATATATTTT. Variable domain in full (rest from reference TRBV15 and TRBJ1-3): DAMVIQNPRYQVTQFGKPVTLSCSQTLNHNVMYWYQQKSSQAPKLLFHYYDKDFNNEADTPDNFQSRRPNTSFCFLDIRSPGLGDTAMYLCATSRGTGGNTIYFGEGSWLTVV.

The chain carries TRBV5-4 and TRBJ1-2; 12 bases align to TRBD1. V shed 2 bases, J shed 2 bases, and the junction held 1 base outside the gene matches. Per germline, CDR1 SGHNT and CDR2 YYREEE (reference sequence). This CDR3 comprises 15 residues. The CDR3 protein is CASSLGTGGNYGYTF. The CDR3 nucleotides are TGTGCCAGCAGCTTAGGGACAGGGGGCAACTATGGCTACACCTTC.

The gene calls are TRBV15 and TRBJ1-2, with a possible D match to TRBD1 (5 bases). V lost 3 bases, J lost 8 bases, and 16 bases lay in between. CDR3 length: 14 amino acids. Germline V gene sequence: CDR1 LNHNV, CDR2 YYDKDF (reference sequence). CDR3 protein: CATSRLKTDFGYTF. The CDR3 DNA is TGTGCCACCAGCAGGTTAAAGACAGATTTCGGCTACACCTTC.

The chain employs TRBV4-1 and TRBJ1-4, with 7 nucleotides matching TRBD1. Germline V gene sequence: CDR1 MGHRA, CDR2 YSYEKL. Losses at the gene ends were 2 bases for V and 7 bases for J; bases not matched to a gene: 4. The CDR3 length is 14 residues. CDR3 sequence reads: CASSQRQGGEKLFF. DNA for the CDR3: TGCGCCAGCAGCCAACGACAGGGTGGTGAAAAACTGTTTTTT.

V gene TRBV9 combines with J gene TRBJ1-6, with D perhaps matching TRBD1 (5 bases). The CDR3 runs to 17 residues. Germline loops: CDR1 SGDLS, CDR2 YYNGEE. Trimming pared 1 base from V and 5 bases from J, leaving 16 bases between. CDR3 nucleotide sequence: TGTGCCAGCAGCGTACGAGCGGGGCCGAACAATAATTCACCCCTCCACTTT. Translation: CASSVRAGPNNNSPLHF.

This rearrangement joins TRBV30 to TRBJ2-7; D is undetermined. The germline V gene encodes CDR1 GTSNPN and CDR2 SVGIG (reference sequence). CDR3 length: 15 amino acids. V was shortened by 0 bases and J by 0 bases, with 12 bases between the two germline ends. The CDR3 spells CAWSVGAASSYEQYF. CDR3 coding DNA: TGTGCCTGGAGTGTAGGAGCTGCTAGCTCCTACGAGCAGTACTTC.

V and J are TRBV4-1 and TRBJ1-5; D is possibly TRBD1 (5 bases). The V gene lost 1 base and the J gene lost 6 bases, with 13 bases spanning the gap. This CDR3 spans 15 amino acids. Germline loops: CDR1 MGHRA, CDR2 YSYEKL. For the CDR3, the DNA is TGCGCCAGCAGCCAAGGGAGGGGACGGGGTCAGCCCCAGCATTTT. Translated: CASSQGRGRGQPQHF.

The chain employs TRBV3-1 (or the pseudogene TRBV3-2) and TRBJ2-3; D not resolved. The germline gives CDR1 LGHDT, CDR2 YNNKEL (reference sequence). V was trimmed by 0 bases and J by 2 bases, leaving 6 bases between them. The CDR3 totals 14 residues. The CDR3 region is CASSQDQYTDTQYF. The CDR3 DNA reads as TGTGCCAGCAGCCAAGATCAGTACACAGATACGCAGTATTTT.

This clone was detected a few times. The V and J genes are TRBV6-5 and TRBJ1-5, with D possibly matching TRBD1 (6 bases). V gave up 6 bases and J gave up 4 bases, with 10 bases separating them. The CDR3 totals 13 residues. Germline V gene data show CDR1 as MNHEY and CDR2 as SVGAGI. CDR3 coding DNA: TGTGCCAGCAGAGCTGACAGGAATCAGCCCCAGCATTTT. Translation: CASRADRNQPQHF.

The chain is built from TRBV3-1 (or the pseudogene TRBV3-2) and TRBJ1-5; the D is unclear. This CDR3 contains 14 residues. CDR1 and CDR2 from the germline V gene are LGHDT and YNNKEL (reference sequence). The V and J ends lost 3 bases and 2 bases respectively, with 8 bases between them. As DNA, the CDR3 is TGTGCCAGCAGCCAGCGTTATGGCAATCAGCCCCAGCATTTT. Encoded protein: CASSQRYGNQPQHF.

This clone has a handful of counts. This chain connects TRBV6-5 to TRBJ1-3; D might be TRBD1 (5 bases). Per germline, CDR1 MNHEY and CDR2 SVGAGI. The CDR3 runs to 14 residues. Trimming stripped 8 bases from V and 2 bases from J, with 13 bases between. The CDR3 protein is CASGRGRAGNTIYF. The DNA of the CDR3 is TGTGCCAGCGGACGTGGCAGGGCTGGAAACACCATATATTTT.

This chain joins TRBV6-5 and TRBJ1-2; the match to TRBD1 covers 9 bases. Germline V gene data show CDR1 as MNHEY and CDR2 as SVGAGI. There are 14 residues in the CDR3. With 0 bases clipped from V and 7 bases from J, the junction kept 3 bases outside the gene matches. CDR3 loop: CASSYSEQGAGYTF. The CDR3 region has the DNA TGTGCCAGCAGTTACTCTGAACAGGGGGCTGGCTACACCTTC.

V is TRBV10-2 and J is TRBJ2-4; the D gene is possibly TRBD2 (6 bases). CDR3 length: 17 amino acids. Germline assignment: CDR1 WSHSY and CDR2 SAAADI. Trimming removed 6 bases at V and 3 bases at J, with 21 bases between. Here the CDR3 reads CASRDGEGGLDKNIQYF. CDR3 bases: TGCGCCAGCAGGGACGGCGAAGGAGGGCTCGACAAAAACATTCAGTACTTC.

The chain combines TRBV28 with TRBJ1-2, with a tentative D call TRBD1 (6 bases). The CDR3 sequence is 12 residues long. Germline lookup yields CDR1 MDHEN and CDR2 SYDVKM. Trimming left V 10 bases short and J 7 bases short, with 16 bases between. CDR3 residues: CATWEGVGGYTF. The CDR3 nucleotides are TGTGCCACCTGGGAGGGGGTGGGTGGCTACACCTTC.

This chain connects TRBV18 to TRBJ2-2, with a possible D match to TRBD1 (5 bases). CDR1 KGHSH and CDR2 LQKENI come from the germline V gene. The V gene lost 3 bases and the J gene lost 4 bases, with 12 bases spanning the gap. The CDR3 runs to 15 residues. CDR3: CASSPSGPPTGELFF. The CDR3 nucleotides read TGTGCCAGCTCACCCTCAGGGCCCCCCACCGGGGAGCTGTTTTTT.

The V call is TRBV5-1, the J call TRBJ1-2, with 8 bases lining up with TRBD1. The germline V gene has CDR1 SGHRS and CDR2 YFSETQ. V dropped 4 bases and J dropped 1; count of bases not matched to a gene: 3. The CDR3 sequence is 14 residues long. The CDR3 sequence: CASSPDRGNYGYTF. Written as DNA, the CDR3 is TGCGCCAGCAGCCCTGACAGGGGTAACTATGGCTACACCTTC.

V usage is TRBV25-1 and J usage is TRBJ1-2; no definite D call. The V gene lost 8 bases and the J gene lost 5 bases, with 9 bases spanning the gap. The CDR3 contains 11 residues. CDR1 and CDR2 (germline): MGHDK, SYGVNS. This chain's CDR3 is CASGEGYGYTF. CDR3 nucleotides: TGTGCCAGCGGGGAGGGTTATGGCTACACCTTC.

This clone was counted a few times. The V and J genes are TRBV19 and TRBJ1-5; 7 nucleotides line up with TRBD1. The CDR3 runs to 15 residues. The V and J ends lost 8 bases and 4 bases, in that order; junction bases with no gene match: 11. The germline V gene encodes CDR1 LNHDA and CDR2 SQIVND (reference sequence). The DNA for the CDR3 is TGTGCCAGTCATATGGGACCGACAGGGAATCAGCCCCAGCATTTT. Translated: CASHMGPTGNQPQHF.

This chain joins TRBV7-9 and TRBJ2-2, with D tentatively TRBD1 (5 bases). The CDR3 has 16 amino acids. Deletions cut 1 base from V and 0 bases from J, with 9 bases between. Germline V gene lookup returns CDR1 SEHNR and CDR2 FQNEAQ (reference sequence). CDR3 sequence: CASSLGGAPNTGELFF. CDR3 nucleotide sequence: TGTGCCAGCAGCTTAGGTGGGGCGCCGAACACCGGGGAGCTGTTTTTT.

The chain carries TRBV5-5 and TRBJ2-4; 11 bases match TRBD2. This CDR3 has 19 residues. Per germline, CDR1 SGHKS and CDR2 YYEKEE (reference sequence). V shed 3 bases and J 0 bases; nucleotides not matched to a gene: 11. CDR3 coding DNA: TGTGCCAGCAGCTCAATAGCGGGGGGGATCTCTATAGCCAAAAACATTCAGTACTTC. It is translated as CASSSIAGGISIAKNIQYF.

This chain links TRBV30 with TRBJ1-1, with 7 bases aligning to TRBD1. The CDR3 has 13 residues. J gave up 4 bases and V 5 bases, and 7 bases lay outside the gene matches. Germline lookup yields CDR1 GTSNPN and CDR2 SVGIG (reference sequence). The CDR3 coding sequence is TGTGCCTGGGACAGGGTAAGGGCCACTGAAGCTTTCTTT. It codes for CAWDRVRATEAFF.

V and J are TRBV7-8 and TRBJ1-2; D gene uncertain. Per the germline V gene, CDR1 is SGHVS and CDR2 is FQNEAQ. The CDR3 is 15 residues long. The germline V and J ends were trimmed by 1 base and 7 bases, with 16 bases remaining between them. CDR3 nucleotides: TGTGCCAGCAGCTTAGGGACTTCAGTTGCTTCTGGCTACACCTTC. Protein product: CASSLGTSVASGYTF. Full variable domain (outside the CDR3, taken from reference TRBV7-8 and TRBJ1-2): GAGVSQSPRYKVAKRGQDVALRCDPISGHVSLFWYQQALGQGPEFLTYFQNEAQLDKSGLPSDRFFAERPEGSVSTLKIQRTQQEDSAVYLCASSLGTSVASGYTFGSGTRLTVV.

The chain carries TRBV9 and TRBJ2-1; a possible D gene is TRBD2 (7 bases). This CDR3 spans 16 amino acids. V was trimmed by 0 bases and J by 10 bases, leaving 20 bases between them. Germline values: CDR1 SGDLS, CDR2 YYNGEE. This chain's CDR3 is CASSVEAGATEPEQFF. The CDR3, as DNA: TGTGCCAGCAGCGTAGAGGCGGGGGCGACGGAGCCCGAGCAGTTCTTC. The full variable domain, completed using reference TRBV9 and TRBJ2-1, is DSGVTQTPKHLITATGQRVTLRCSPRSGDLSVYWYQQSLDQGLQFLIQYYNGEERAKGNILERFSAQQFPDLHSELNLSSLELGDSALYFCASSVEAGATEPEQFFGPGTRLTVL.

V usage is TRBV5-5 and J usage is TRBJ1-1; D is undetermined. Germline V gene lookup returns CDR1 SGHKS and CDR2 YYEKEE (reference sequence). The CDR3 spans 15 residues. The V end lost 2 bases, the J end lost 7 bases, and 18 bases lay between the germline ends. CDR3 amino acids: CASSFFPEGRSEAFF. The CDR3 region has the DNA TGTGCCAGCAGCTTTTTCCCCGAGGGCAGAAGTGAAGCTTTCTTT.

The chain's CDR3 is CASSLVPSGGASLVDTQYF. The CDR3 DNA is TGTGCCAGCAGCTTAGTCCCCAGCGGGGGGGCCTCTCTCGTCGATACGCAGTATTTT. This chain uses TRBV7-2 with TRBJ2-3; 10 bases fit TRBD2. This CDR3 comprises 19 residues. CDR1 and CDR2 (germline): SGHTA, FQGNSA. Trimming took 1 base from V and 6 from J; bases not matched to a gene: 16.

This sequence joins TRBV5-4 and TRBJ2-7; 8 bases line up with TRBD2. This CDR3 has 16 residues. Germline loops: CDR1 SGHNT, CDR2 YYREEE (reference sequence). With V trimmed by 4 bases and J by 0 bases, 9 bases remained unmatched. The CDR3 loop is CASSKDVSGISYEQYF. DNA of the CDR3: TGTGCCAGCAGCAAGGATGTTAGCGGGATCTCCTACGAGCAGTACTTC.

V is TRBV7-9 and J is TRBJ1-6; the match to TRBD1 covers 7 bases. Germline CDR1 and CDR2: SEHNR and FQNEAQ (reference sequence). J gave up 7 bases and V 5 bases, and 8 bases lay outside the gene matches. CDR3 size: 15 residues. In DNA form, the CDR3 reads TGTGCCAGCAGCAAAGACAGGGCCCACAATTCACCCCTCCACTTT. This codes for CASSKDRAHNSPLHF. Drawing the rest from reference TRBV7-9 and TRBJ1-6, the complete variable domain is DTGVSQNPRHKITKRGQNVTFRCDPISEHNRLYWYRQTLGQGPEFLTYFQNEAQLEKSRLLSDRFSAERPKGSFSTLEIQRTEQGDSAMYLCASSKDRAHNSPLHFGNGTRLTVT.

This sequence joins TRBV19 and TRBJ1-6, with D tentatively TRBD1 (5 bases). Germline V gene data show CDR1 as LNHDA and CDR2 as SQIVND (reference sequence). The V end lost 9 bases, the J end lost 6 bases, and 18 bases lay between the germline ends. The CDR3 consists of 15 residues. The CDR3 here is CASKYLGGFNSPLHF. CDR3 nucleotides: TGTGCCAGCAAATACCTCGGGGGTTTTAATTCACCCCTCCACTTT.

This clone was picked up one time. V and J are TRBV30 and TRBJ1-6; the D is unclear. The CDR3 has 14 amino acids. Germline V gives CDR1 GTSNPN, CDR2 SVGIG (reference sequence). The V and J ends lost 7 bases and 1 base respectively, with 11 bases between them. Written as DNA, the CDR3 is TGTGCCTCGGAATTGGAGTCCTATAATTCACCCCTCCACTTT. It specifies CASELESYNSPLHF.

This clone was recorded once. The chain uses TRBV9 and TRBJ2-3, with 7 bases identical to TRBD2. V shed 3 bases, J shed 0 bases, and the junction held 4 bases outside the gene matches. Germline-derived CDR1 and CDR2 are SGDLS and YYNGEE. CDR3 length: 15 amino acids. As DNA, the CDR3 is TGTGCCAGCAGCGAGGGGAGGGCCAGCACAGATACGCAGTATTTT. Its protein is CASSEGRASTDTQYF.